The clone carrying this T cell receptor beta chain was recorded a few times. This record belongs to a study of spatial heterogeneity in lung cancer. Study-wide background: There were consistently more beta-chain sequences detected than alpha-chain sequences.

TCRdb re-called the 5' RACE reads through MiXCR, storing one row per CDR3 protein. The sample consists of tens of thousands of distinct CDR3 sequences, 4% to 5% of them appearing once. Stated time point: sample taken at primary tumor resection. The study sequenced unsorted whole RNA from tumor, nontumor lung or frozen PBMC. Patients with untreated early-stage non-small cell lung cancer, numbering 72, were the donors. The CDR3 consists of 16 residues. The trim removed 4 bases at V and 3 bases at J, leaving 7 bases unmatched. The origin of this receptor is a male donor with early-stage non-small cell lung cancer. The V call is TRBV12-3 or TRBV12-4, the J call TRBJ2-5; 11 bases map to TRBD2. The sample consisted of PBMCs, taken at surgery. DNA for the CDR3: TGTGCCAGCAGTTCGACTGGGACTAGCGGTAAAGAGACCCAGTACTTC. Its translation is CASSSTGTSGKETQYF.